The clone carrying this T cell receptor beta chain was seen many times. Its matching antigen is unknown. Tregs were sorted as CD4+CD25+CD127-/low cells. Study-level points and caveats: The TCR gene usage of tumor memory CD4+ T cells clustered together with blood and lymph node memory CD4+ cells and with lymph node naive CD4+ cells. Naive CD4+ cells shared approximately 14% of tumor Treg sequences.

The TRBV12-4/TRBJ1-2 clonotypes were amplified using barcode primers with ligated adaptors. TCRdb reanalysed the multiplex PCR reads using MiXCR and keeps one entry per CDR3 protein. The sample lists over a thousand distinct CDR3 sequences; 2.6% were seen once. Trimming stripped 5 bases from V and 5 bases from J, with 9 bases between. The CDR3 is 12 amino acids. V usage is TRBV12-3 or TRBV12-4 and J usage is TRBJ1-2; D is uncertain. This TCR was recovered from a female donor with breast cancer. The specimen was Tregs sorted from blood. CDR3 sequence reads: CASSPRTYGYTF. Here the CDR3 DNA reads TGTGCCAGCAGTCCCCGGACTTATGGCTACACCTTC.